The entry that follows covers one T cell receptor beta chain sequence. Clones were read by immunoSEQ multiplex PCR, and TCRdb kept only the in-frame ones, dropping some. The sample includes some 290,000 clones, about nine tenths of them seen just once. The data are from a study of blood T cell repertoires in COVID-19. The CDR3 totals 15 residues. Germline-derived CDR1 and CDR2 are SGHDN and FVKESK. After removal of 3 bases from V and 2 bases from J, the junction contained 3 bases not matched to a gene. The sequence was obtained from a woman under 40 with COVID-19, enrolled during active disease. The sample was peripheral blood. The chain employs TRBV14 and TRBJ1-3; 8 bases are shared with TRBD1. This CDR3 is CASSHARGPGNTIYF. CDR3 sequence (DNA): TGTGCCAGCAGCCACGCCAGGGGGCCTGGAAACACCATATATTTT. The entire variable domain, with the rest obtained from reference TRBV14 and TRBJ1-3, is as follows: EAGVTQFPSHSVIEKGQTVTLRCDPISGHDNLYWYRRVMGKEIKFLLHFVKESKQDESGMPNNRFLAERTGGTYSTLKVQPAELEDSGVYFCASSHARGPGNTIYFGEGSWLTVV.